This T cell receptor beta chain was sequenced in a study of a mutant IDH1 vaccine in newly diagnosed glioma. Study-wide context: Following radiotherapy alone, or alongside temozolomide cycles, vaccination was started after an interval of 4-6 weeks.

To note about this clone: Antigen specificity is unknown.

Assay used: immunoSEQ multiplex PCR; TCRdb lists only in-frame clones, some missing. The repertoire includes some 29,000 clones, roughly 87% of them detected once, and about 3.1% sits in the top ten. Time point indicated: week 5, during vaccination. Doses comprised 300 ug of mutant IDH1 20-mer peptide each, plus topical imiquimod. In every donor, the tumor was a new WHO grade 3 or 4 IDH1-mutant, ATRX-lost astrocytoma. Germline V gene data show CDR1 as SGHTA and CDR2 as FQGNSA. The V gene lost 4 bases and the J gene lost 0 bases, with 7 bases spanning the gap. The CDR3 totals 14 residues. The origin of this receptor is a woman between 35 and 50 years old with glioma. Some clones in this sample may be carry-over from other donors' samples. The sample here was peripheral blood mononuclear cells (PBMCs), taken from a glioma patient whose treatment included an IDH1 peptide vaccine. V is TRBV7-2 and J is TRBJ2-4; D uncertain. CDR3 sequence: CASSSSLAKNIQYF. The CDR3 nucleotides are TGTGCCAGCAGCTCGTCACTAGCCAAAAACATTCAGTACTTC.